The T cell receptor beta chain under discussion was sequenced for a study of shared clonotypes between healthy human individuals. The study's findings and limits: The generation probabilities recorded for non-shared clonotypes fell below those of clonotypes shared by all four donors.

The naive CD8 fraction comprised CD45RO-negative cells positively selected for CCR7 and excluded terminally differentiated effector memory CD45RA+ cells. A remark on this clone: Its antigen remains unidentified.

Clones were read by immunoSEQ multiplex PCR, and TCRdb kept only the in-frame ones, dropping some. Of about 2 million clones in the sample, about 95% were seen once. This CDR3 contains 15 residues. Germline V gene lookup returns CDR1 SGHDN and CDR2 FVKESK. Deletions cut 2 bases from V and 5 bases from J, with 15 bases between. The receptor was derived from a man aged 18-30 years in good health. The rearrangement links TRBV14 to TRBJ1-1; D unclear. Sequencing was carried out using naive CD8+ T cells sorted from blood. This CDR3 is CASSQSLGIRTEAFF. CDR3 coding DNA: TGTGCCAGCAGCCAAAGCCTGGGAATTAGGACTGAAGCTTTCTTT.